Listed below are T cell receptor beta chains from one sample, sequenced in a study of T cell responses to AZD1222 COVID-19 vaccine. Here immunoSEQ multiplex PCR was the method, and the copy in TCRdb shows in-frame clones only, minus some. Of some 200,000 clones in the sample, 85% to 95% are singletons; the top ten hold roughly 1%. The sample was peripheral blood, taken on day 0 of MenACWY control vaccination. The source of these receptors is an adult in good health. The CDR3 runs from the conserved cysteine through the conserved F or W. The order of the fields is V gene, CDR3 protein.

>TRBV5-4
CASNIRGPGTEAFF
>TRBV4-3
CASSQDRVAYGYTF
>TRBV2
CASTEQGVAEAFF
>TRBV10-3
CAISAWGTIRTRTQQYF
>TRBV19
CASSQGAGNQPQHF
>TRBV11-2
CASSLGGGTDTQYF
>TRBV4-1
CASSQDWGARHTEAFF
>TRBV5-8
CASTLGGPGYGYTF
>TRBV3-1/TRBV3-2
CASSQGIGAGVNTEAFF
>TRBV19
CASSRTGAFAYNEQFF
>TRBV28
CASTSNAGHGYTF
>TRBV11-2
CASSLAGFEAFF
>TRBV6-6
CASRPGTGENQPQHF
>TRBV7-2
CASSLGTFAGVFF
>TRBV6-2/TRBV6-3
CASSYTGGRDTQYF
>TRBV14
CASRPTGIRNTIYF
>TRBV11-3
CASSLDGTRPSGNTIYF
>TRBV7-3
CASSLRGNSPLHF
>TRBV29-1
CSVALGVKLFF
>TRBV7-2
CASSGGLAGRTDTQYF
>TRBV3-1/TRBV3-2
CASSQDRVDEKLFF
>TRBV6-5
CASEGQYTEAFF
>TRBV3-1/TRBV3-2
CASSPAYANTEAFF
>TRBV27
CASRNPRDNYQPQHF